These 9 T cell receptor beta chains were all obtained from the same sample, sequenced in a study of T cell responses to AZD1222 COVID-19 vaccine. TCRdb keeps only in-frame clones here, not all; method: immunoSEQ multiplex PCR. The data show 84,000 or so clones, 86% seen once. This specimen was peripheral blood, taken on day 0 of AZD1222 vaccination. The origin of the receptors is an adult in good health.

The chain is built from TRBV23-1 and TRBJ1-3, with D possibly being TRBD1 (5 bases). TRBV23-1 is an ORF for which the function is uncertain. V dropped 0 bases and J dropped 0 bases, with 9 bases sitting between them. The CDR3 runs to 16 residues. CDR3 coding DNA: TGCGCCAGCAGTCAATCGAAGGGGTTCTCTGGAAACACCATATATTTT. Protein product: CASSQSKGFSGNTIYF.

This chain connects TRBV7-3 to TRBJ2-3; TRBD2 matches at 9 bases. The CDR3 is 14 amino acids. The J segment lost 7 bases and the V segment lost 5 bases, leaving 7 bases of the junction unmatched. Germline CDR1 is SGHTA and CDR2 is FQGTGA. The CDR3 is CASSTGTSPNTQYF. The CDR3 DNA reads TGTGCCAGCAGCACCGGGACTAGCCCGAATACGCAGTATTTT.

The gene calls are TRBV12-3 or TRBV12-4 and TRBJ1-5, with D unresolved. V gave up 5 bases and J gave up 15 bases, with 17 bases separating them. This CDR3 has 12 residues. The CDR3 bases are TGTGCCAGCAGTCTTCGCACGTCAGCCCGGCATTTT. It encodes CASSLRTSARHF.

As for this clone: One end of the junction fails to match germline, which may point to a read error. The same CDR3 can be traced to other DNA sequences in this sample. The CDR3 nucleotides read TGCGCCAGCAGTTCATCGACAGGGATACAGTTCTTC. Translation gives CASSSSTGIQFF. The genes are TRBV7-3 and TRBJ2-1, with 7 positions matching TRBD1. The germline V gene has CDR1 SGHTA and CDR2 FQGTGA. CDR3 length: 12 amino acids.

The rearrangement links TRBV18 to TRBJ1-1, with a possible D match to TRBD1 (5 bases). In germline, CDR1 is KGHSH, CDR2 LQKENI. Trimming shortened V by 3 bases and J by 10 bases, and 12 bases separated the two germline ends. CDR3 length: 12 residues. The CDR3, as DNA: TGTGCCAGCTCACCTGGAGACGGGGCAGCTTTCTTT. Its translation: CASSPGDGAAFF.

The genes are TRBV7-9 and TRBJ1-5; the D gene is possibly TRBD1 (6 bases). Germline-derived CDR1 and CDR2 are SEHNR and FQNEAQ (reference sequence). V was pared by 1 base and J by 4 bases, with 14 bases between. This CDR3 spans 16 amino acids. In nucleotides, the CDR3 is TGTGCCAGCAGCTTAGTCGGGAGGGGGATAAATCAGCCCCAGCATTTT. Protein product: CASSLVGRGINQPQHF.

CDR3: CASSPYRGYNSPLHF. The CDR3 nucleotides are TGTGCCAGCAGCCCATACAGGGGATACAATTCACCCCTCCACTTT. V is TRBV11-3 and J is TRBJ1-6; TRBD1 matches at 7 bases. The CDR3 covers 15 residues. The germline CDR1 and CDR2 sequences are SGHNT and YENEEA. Trimming removed 5 bases from V and 7 bases from J; junction bases left unmatched: 8. Together with reference TRBV11-3 and TRBJ1-6, the CDR3 gives the full variable domain: EAGVVQSPRYKIIEKKQPVAFWCNPISGHNTLYWYLQNLGQGPELLIRYENEEAVDDSQLPKDRFSAERLKGVDSTLKIQPAELGDSAVYLCASSPYRGYNSPLHFGNGTRLTVT.

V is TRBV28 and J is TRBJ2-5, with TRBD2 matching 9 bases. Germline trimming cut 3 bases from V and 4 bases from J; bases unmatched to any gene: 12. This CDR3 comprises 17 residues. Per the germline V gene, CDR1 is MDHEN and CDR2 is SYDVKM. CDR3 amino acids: CASSFAASLAGRETQYF. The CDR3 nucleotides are TGTGCCAGCAGTTTCGCGGCCTCACTAGCGGGCAGAGAGACCCAGTACTTC.

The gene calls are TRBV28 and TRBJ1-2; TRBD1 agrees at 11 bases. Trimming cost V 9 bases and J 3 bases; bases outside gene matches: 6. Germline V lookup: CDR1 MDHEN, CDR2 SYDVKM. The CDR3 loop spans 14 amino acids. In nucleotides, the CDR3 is TGTGCCAGTACCCGGGACAGGGGGGACTATGGCTACACCTTC. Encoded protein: CASTRDRGDYGYTF.